This T cell receptor beta chain is drawn from a study of cytomegalovirus exposure and HLA in healthy donors. In the PCR, 60 Vbeta and 13 Jbeta primers were used. Measured with immunoSEQ multiplex PCR; TCRdb has only the in-frame clones, and not every one. The sample has roughly 130,000 clones, just under 75% seen once. The J segment lost 5 bases and the V segment lost 4 bases, leaving 7 bases of the junction unmatched. CDR3 length: 14 amino acids. Germline V gives CDR1 SNHLY, CDR2 FYNNEI. Study-level results: Rarity characterized most TCR sequences, yet some public TCRs appeared in many donors. A few chains tied to CMV proved CMV antigen-specific in vitro.

For this clone: The target antigen is unknown.

This TCR was recovered from a man in his forties in good health and CMV-seropositive. The chain combines TRBV2 with TRBJ2-5, with 7 bases identical to TRBD2. Material for sequencing was PBMCs. The CDR3 sequence is CASSVLTSKETQYF. The CDR3 nucleotides are TGTGCCAGCAGTGTCCTGACTAGCAAGGAGACCCAGTACTTC.